This TCR beta chain was sequenced during a study of human T cells and chemical hapten exposure. Time point meaning: patch test 1, 2 weeks after DPC sensitization. Indicated treatment: therapeutic diphenylcyclopropenone sensitization with weekly scalp DPC. Each CDR3 protein is one row after TCRdb ran MiXCR on the RACE reads. The sample contains roughly 70,000 distinct CDR3 sequences, about 31% of which appear only once. This clonotype was counted a few times. This CDR3 spans 15 amino acids. Germline CDR1 is LGHNA and CDR2 is YSLEER. V was pared by 2 bases and J by 4 bases, with 6 bases of the junction left unmatched.

The specimen was whole blood, collected in connection with sensitization to the hapten diphenylcyclopropenone (DPC). The chain has TRBV4-3 and TRBJ1-1; TRBD1 matches at 8 bases. The clonotype originates from a man aged 40-50 years with alopecia areata. Some clones in this sample may be carry-over from other donors' samples. CDR3 in amino acids: CASSQTNRGGTEAFF. The CDR3 coding sequence is TGCGCCAGCAGCCAAACCAACAGGGGGGGCACTGAAGCTTTCTTT.